The clone carrying this T cell receptor (beta chain) came up a few times. CDR3 length: 14 amino acids. Germline V gene lookup returns CDR1 SGHVS and CDR2 FQNEAQ. V was trimmed by 1 base and J by 5 bases, leaving 11 bases between them. Isolated RNA was reverse transcribed into cDNA used as the sequencing template. Method: immunoSEQ multiplex PCR; TCRdb's copy keeps in-frame clones and lacks some. The sample lists 150,000 to 200,000 clones; roughly 70% were seen once. The sample comes from a study of CD8+ T cells in alopecia areata. Treatment specified: oral pan-JAK inhibitor, 5-10 mg twice daily. Peripheral blood and lesional scalp punch biopsies came from alopecia areata patients.

The chain uses TRBV7-8 and TRBJ1-1; D gene ambiguous. The sequence came from a human donor with alopecia areata. Sample: CD4+ T cells sorted from blood, taken around week 50, from a patient treated with tofacitinib. The DNA for the CDR3 is TGTGCCAGCAGCTTAGTCATGGGTGGGACTGAAGCTTTCTTT. This encodes CASSLVMGGTEAFF.